This T cell receptor beta chain derives from a study of long-term antiretroviral therapy in people with HIV. J gave up 0 bases and V 4 bases, and 5 bases lay outside the gene matches. CDR3 length equals 15 residues. Germline V gives CDR1 SGHNT, CDR2 YYREEE (reference sequence). The authors ran the immunoSEQ assay, v3.0, at survey level. The table came from immunoSEQ multiplex PCR; TCRdb's copy has only in-frame clones and leaves some out. The sample lists under 20,000 clones, around nine tenths occurring once. The sequence was obtained from a man aged 35-49 years with HIV. Sequenced material: unsorted PBMCs, taken 0.5 years after starting antiretroviral therapy. The chain has TRBV5-4 and TRBJ2-5; 8 bases line up with TRBD2. The CDR3 DNA is TGTGCCAGCAGCCGGGAGGGACGCGACCAAGAGACCCAGTACTTC. As protein: CASSREGRDQETQYF.